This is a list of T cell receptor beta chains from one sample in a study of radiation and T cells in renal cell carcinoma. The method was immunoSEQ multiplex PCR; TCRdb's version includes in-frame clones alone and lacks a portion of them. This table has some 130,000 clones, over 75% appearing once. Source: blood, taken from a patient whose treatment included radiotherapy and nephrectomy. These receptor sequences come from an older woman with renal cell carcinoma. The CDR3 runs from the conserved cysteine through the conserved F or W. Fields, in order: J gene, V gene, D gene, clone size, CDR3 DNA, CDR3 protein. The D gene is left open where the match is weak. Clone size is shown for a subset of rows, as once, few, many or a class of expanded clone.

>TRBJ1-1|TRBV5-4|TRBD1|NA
TGTGCCAGCAGCCTCCCAGGGGGCCCCACTGAAGCTTTCTTT
CASSLPGGPTEAFF
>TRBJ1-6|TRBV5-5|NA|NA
TGTGCCAGCAGCCCGAGGGACCACGGTAATTCACCCCTCCACTTT
CASSPRDHGNSPLHF
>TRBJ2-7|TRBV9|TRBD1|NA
TGTGCCAGCAGCGTAGCGGGACAGGGCTCCTACGAGCAGTACTTC
CASSVAGQGSYEQYF
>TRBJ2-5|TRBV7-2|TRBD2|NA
TGTGCCAGTGACGGGGGGGGGACCCAGTACTTC
CASDGGGTQYF
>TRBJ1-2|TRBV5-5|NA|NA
TGTGCCAGCAGCTCTGCCCCGGGACACCAACCCGATGGCTACACCTTC
CASSSAPGHQPDGYTF
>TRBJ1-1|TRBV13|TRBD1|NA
TGTGCCAGCAGCTCCCAGGGGGCGGAGAAAGCTTTCTTT
CASSSQGAEKAFF
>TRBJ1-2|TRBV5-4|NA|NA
TGTGCCAGCAGCTTCGGCGGGGCTGATGGCTACACCTTC
CASSFGGADGYTF
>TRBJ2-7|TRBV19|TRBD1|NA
TGTGCCAGTAGTATTAGGACAGGGAGCTACGAGCAGTACTTC
CASSIRTGSYEQYF
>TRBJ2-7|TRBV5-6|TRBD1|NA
TGTGCCAGCAGCTTAACCCTAACAGGGGGCGCAATTTACGAGCAGTACTTC
CASSLTLTGGAIYEQYF
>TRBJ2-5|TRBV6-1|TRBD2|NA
TGTGCCAGCAGTCATTGGACTAGCGGACAAGAGACCCAGTACTTC
CASSHWTSGQETQYF
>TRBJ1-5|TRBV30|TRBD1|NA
TGTGCCTGGAATTTCGACAGGGATGGACAGCCCCAGCATTTT
CAWNFDRDGQPQHF
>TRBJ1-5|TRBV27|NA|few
TGTGCCAGCAGCTGGGGGAACAATCAGCCCCAGCATTTT
CASSWGNNQPQHF
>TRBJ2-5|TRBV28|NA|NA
TGTGCCAGCACCCCAGGGGAGGGTAGTTGGGAGACCCAGTACTTC
CASTPGEGSWETQYF
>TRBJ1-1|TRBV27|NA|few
TGTGCCAGCAGCCCAACCCCGACAGGGAACACTGAAGCTTTCTTT
CASSPTPTGNTEAFF
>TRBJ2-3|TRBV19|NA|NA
TGTGCCAGTAGTTGGGGGGGCCTATCGGAAGGCACAGATACGCAGTATTTT
CASSWGGLSEGTDTQYF
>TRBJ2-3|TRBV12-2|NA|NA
TGTGCAAGTCGCTCCCTAGGCGGCTCGGGCTCCACAGATACGCAGTATTTT
CASRSLGGSGSTDTQYF
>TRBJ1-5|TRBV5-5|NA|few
TGTGCCAGCAGCCCGTTTAGCAATCAGCCCCAGCATTTT
CASSPFSNQPQHF
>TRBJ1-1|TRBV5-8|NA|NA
TGTGCCAGCAGCTTGATCAAGGGGGTACTGGAAAAAGCTTTCTTT
CASSLIKGVLEKAFF
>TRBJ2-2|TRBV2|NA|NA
TGTGCCAGCAGTTCTACCTACGGGGAGCTGTTTTTT
CASSSTYGELFF
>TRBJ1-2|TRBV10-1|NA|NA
TGCGCCAGGGTAGTACAGCCTAACTATGGCTACACCTTC
CARVVQPNYGYTF
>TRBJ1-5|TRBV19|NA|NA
TGTGCCAGTAGTATAGCCAGAGATCAGCCCCAGCATTTT
CASSIARDQPQHF
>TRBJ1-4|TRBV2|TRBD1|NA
TGTGCCAGCAGTGACTTGGGACAGGGTAATGAAAAACTGTTTTTT
CASSDLGQGNEKLFF
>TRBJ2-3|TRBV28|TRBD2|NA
TGTGCCAGCAGTTCGACCCGGACTAGTCATATAACAGATACGCAGTATTTT
CASSSTRTSHITDTQYF
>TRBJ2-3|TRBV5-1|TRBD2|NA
TGCGCCAGCAGCCCTGGACTAGCGAGAACGTACCGCACAGATACGCAGTATTTT
CASSPGLARTYRTDTQYF
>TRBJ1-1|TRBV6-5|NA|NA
TGTGCCAGCAGAGTGGACACTTTGAACACTGAAGCTTTCTTT
CASRVDTLNTEAFF
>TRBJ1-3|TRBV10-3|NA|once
TGTGCCATCAGTGAGTCTTACACACTCTCTGGAAACACCATATATTTT
CAISESYTLSGNTIYF
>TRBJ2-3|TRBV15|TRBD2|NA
TGTGCCACCAGCAGTCTTTTAGCGGGGGGCACAGATACGCAGTATTTT
CATSSLLAGGTDTQYF
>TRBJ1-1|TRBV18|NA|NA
TGTGCCAGCTCACGGGGCAGGGAGGGCACTGAAGCTTTCTTT
CASSRGREGTEAFF
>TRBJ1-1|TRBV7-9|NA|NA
TGTGCCAGCAGCCCTACGTCAGGCACTGAAGCTTTCTTT
CASSPTSGTEAFF
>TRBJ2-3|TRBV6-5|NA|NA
TGTGCCAGCAGTCAGACAATTAGCACAGATACGCAGTATTTT
CASSQTISTDTQYF
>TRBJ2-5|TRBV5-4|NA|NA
TGTGCCAGCAGCTTGTCGCAGGGGGGAGAGACCCAGTACTTC
CASSLSQGGETQYF
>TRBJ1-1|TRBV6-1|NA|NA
TGTGCCAGCAGTGAACTGCGGGGGCGCGACACTGAAGCTTTCTTT
CASSELRGRDTEAFF
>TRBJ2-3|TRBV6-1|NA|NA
TGTGCCAGCAGTGAAATGCTGGGGGGCACAGATACGCAGTATTTT
CASSEMLGGTDTQYF
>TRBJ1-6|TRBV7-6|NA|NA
TGTGCCAGCAGCCTAGGCGGGCTCGGGGATTCACCCCTCCACTTT
CASSLGGLGDSPLHF
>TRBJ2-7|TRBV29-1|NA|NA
TGCAGCGTTGTCTCGGCGGGGCACTGGGACGAGCAGTACTTC
CSVVSAGHWDEQYF
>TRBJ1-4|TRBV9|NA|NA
TGTGCCAGCAGCGTAGATTCAACTAATGAAAAACTGTTTTTT
CASSVDSTNEKLFF
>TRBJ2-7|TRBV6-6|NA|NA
TGTGCCAGCAGTTCGACAGCCCTCTCCTACGAGCAGTACTTC
CASSSTALSYEQYF
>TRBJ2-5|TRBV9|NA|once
TGTGCCAGCACCCGCCCTCCTACCCCTGAAGAGACCCAGTACTTC
CASTRPPTPEETQYF
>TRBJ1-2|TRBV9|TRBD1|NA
TGTGCCAGCAGCGTAAGGACAGGGGCAACAAATCCAAACTATGGCTACACCTTC
CASSVRTGATNPNYGYTF
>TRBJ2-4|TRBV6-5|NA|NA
TGTGCCAGCAGGCAATACGGGGGCTCGGTGAACATTCAGTACTTC
CASRQYGGSVNIQYF
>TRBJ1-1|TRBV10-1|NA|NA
TGCGCCAGCAGTGACCTACGGGACCCCCGAGGAGGCACTGAAGCTTTCTTT
CASSDLRDPRGGTEAFF
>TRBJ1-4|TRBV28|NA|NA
TGTGCCAGCAGTTTCATGGACAGCGAAAAACTGTTTTTT
CASSFMDSEKLFF
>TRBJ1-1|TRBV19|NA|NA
TGTGCCAGTAGTATTTCCCGGAGTGAAGCTTTCTTT
CASSISRSEAFF
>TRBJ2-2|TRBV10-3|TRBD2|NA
TGTGCCATCTCCTCCCTAGCGGATAACACCGGGGAGCTGTTTTTT
CAISSLADNTGELFF
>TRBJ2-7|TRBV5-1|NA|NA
TGCGCCAGCAGCTTGCAGGGCCCCCGCGACTACGAGCAGTACTTC
CASSLQGPRDYEQYF
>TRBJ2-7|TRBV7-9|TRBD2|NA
TGTGCCAGCAGCTCCGTTGGGGGGGGTTCCTACGAGCAGTACTTC
CASSSVGGGSYEQYF
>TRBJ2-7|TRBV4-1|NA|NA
TGCGCCAGCAGCCCGTCCCCAGCCTACGAGCAGTACTTC
CASSPSPAYEQYF
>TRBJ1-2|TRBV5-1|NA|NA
TGCGCCAGCAGCTTGGAAGGACAAACCTTGCCTTATGGCTACACCTTC
CASSLEGQTLPYGYTF